The present entry profiles one TCR beta chain with its context. The data are from a study of T cell changes during pregnancy in multiple sclerosis. Germline values: CDR1 SGHDT, CDR2 YYEEEE. V lost 1 base, J lost 1 base, and 6 bases stayed unmatched. The CDR3 spans 16 residues. TCRdb's table, derived via immunoSEQ multiplex PCR, lists solely in-frame clones and lacks some. The sample lists 42,000 or so clones, roughly 93% occurring once. The source was CD4+ T cells from peripheral blood mononuclear cells, collected after pregnancy. This sequence was found in a female donor with multiple sclerosis, enrolled in a pregnancy study. The V call is TRBV5-6, the J call TRBJ2-5; 8 bases map to TRBD2. The CDR3 loop reads CASSLLGRGAQETQYF. In DNA form, the CDR3 reads TGTGCCAGCAGCTTGTTGGGGCGGGGGGCCCAAGAGACCCAGTACTTC.